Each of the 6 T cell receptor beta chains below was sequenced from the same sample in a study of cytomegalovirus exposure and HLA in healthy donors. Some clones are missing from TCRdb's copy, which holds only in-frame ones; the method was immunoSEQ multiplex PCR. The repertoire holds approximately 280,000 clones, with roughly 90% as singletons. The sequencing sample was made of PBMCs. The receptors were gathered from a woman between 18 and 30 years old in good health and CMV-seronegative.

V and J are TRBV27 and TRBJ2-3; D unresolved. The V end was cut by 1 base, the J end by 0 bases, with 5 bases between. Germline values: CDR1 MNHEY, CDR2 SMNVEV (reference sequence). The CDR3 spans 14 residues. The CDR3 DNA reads TGTGCCAGCAGTTTATACAGTAGCACAGATACGCAGTATTTT. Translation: CASSLYSSTDTQYF.

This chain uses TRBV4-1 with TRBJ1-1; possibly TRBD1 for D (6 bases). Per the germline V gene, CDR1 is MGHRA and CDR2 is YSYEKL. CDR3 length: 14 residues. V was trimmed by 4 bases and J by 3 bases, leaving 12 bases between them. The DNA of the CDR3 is TGCGCCAGCAGCCGAGAACAGGGTCACACTGAAGCTTTCTTT. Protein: CASSREQGHTEAFF.

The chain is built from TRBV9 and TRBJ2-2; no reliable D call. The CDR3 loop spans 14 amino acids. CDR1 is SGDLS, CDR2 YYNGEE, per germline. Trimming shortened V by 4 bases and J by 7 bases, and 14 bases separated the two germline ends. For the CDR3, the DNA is TGTGCCAGCAGCCCCTTGGTGGGCCACGGGGAGCTGTTTTTT. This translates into CASSPLVGHGELFF.

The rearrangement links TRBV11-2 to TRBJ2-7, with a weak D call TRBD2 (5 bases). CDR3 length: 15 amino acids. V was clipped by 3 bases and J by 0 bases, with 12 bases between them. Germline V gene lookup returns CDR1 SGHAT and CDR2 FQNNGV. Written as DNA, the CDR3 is TGTGCCAGCAGCTTGCGGGTAACTAGCTCCTACGAGCAGTACTTC. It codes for CASSLRVTSSYEQYF.

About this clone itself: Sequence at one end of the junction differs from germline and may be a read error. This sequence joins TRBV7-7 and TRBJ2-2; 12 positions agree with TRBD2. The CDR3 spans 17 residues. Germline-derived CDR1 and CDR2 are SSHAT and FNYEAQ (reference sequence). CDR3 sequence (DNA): TGTGCTAGCAGCTTATCTTTGACTAGCGGGAGAAGAGGGGAGCTGTTTTTT. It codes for CASSLSLTSGRRGELFF.

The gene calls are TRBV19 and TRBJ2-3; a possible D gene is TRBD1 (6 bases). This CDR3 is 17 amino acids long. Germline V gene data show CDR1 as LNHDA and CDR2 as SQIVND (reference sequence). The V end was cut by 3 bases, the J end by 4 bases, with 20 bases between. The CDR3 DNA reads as TGTGCCAGTAGTATTATCGTAGGGCAGGGGTGGCCAGATACGCAGTATTTT. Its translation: CASSIIVGQGWPDTQYF.